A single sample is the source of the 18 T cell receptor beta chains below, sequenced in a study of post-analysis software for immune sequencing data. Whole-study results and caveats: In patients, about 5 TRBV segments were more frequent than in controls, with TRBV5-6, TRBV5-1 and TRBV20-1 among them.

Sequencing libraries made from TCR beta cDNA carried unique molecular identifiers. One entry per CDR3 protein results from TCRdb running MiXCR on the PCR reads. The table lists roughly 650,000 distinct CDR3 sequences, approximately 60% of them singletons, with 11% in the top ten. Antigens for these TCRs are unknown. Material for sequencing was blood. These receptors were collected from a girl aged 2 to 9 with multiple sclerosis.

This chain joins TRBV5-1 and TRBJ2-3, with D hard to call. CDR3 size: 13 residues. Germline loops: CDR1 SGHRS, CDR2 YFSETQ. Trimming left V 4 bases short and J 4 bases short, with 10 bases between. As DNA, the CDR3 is TGCGCCAGCAGCGTCCTAACTTCAGATACGCAGTATTTT. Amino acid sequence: CASSVLTSDTQYF. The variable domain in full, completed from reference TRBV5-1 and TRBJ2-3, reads KAGVTQTPRYLIKTRGQQVTLSCSPISGHRSVSWYQQTPGQGLQFLFEYFSETQRNKGNFPGRFSGRQFSNSRSEMNVSTLELGDSALYLCASSVLTSDTQYFGPGTRLTVL.

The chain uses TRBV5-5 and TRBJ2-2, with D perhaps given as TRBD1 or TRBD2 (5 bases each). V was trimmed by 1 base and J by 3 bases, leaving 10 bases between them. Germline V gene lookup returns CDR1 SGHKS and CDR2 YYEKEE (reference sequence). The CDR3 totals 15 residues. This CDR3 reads CASSLQGPHTGELFF. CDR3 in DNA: TGTGCCAGCAGCTTGCAGGGACCGCACACCGGGGAGCTGTTTTTT.

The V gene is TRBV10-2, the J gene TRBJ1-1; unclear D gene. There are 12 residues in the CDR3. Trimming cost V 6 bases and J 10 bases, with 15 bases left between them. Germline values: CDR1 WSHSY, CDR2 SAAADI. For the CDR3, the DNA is TGCGCCAGCAGCCACTCTAACTTGGGAGCTTTCTTT. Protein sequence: CASSHSNLGAFF.

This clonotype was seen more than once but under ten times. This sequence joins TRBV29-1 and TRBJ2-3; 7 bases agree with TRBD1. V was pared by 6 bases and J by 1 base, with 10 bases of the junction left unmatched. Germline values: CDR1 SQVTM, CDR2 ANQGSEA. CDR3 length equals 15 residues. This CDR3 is CSVATGAAGTDTQYF. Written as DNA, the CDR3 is TGCAGCGTCGCAACAGGGGCGGCGGGCACAGATACGCAGTATTTT.

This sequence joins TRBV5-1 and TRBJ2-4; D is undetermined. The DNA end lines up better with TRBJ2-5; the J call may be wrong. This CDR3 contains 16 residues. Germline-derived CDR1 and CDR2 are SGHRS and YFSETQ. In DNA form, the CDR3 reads TGCGCCAGCAGCTTGGGCCCTGAGGTCTACCAAGAGACCCAGTACTTC. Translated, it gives CASSLGPEVYQETQYF.

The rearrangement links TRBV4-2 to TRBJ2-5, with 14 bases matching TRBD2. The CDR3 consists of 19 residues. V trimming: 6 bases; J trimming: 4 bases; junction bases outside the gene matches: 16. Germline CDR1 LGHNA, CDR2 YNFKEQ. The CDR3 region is CASSQRRLAGGRGPETQYF. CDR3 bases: TGTGCCAGCAGTCAACGAAGACTAGCGGGGGGGCGGGGGCCAGAGACCCAGTACTTC.

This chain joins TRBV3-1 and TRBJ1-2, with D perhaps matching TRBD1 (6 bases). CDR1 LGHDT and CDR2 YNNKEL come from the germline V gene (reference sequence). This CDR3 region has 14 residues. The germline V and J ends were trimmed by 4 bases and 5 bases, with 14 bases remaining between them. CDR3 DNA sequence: TGTGCCAGCAGCCCCTCGGACAGCTTGTATGGCTACACCTTC. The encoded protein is CASSPSDSLYGYTF.

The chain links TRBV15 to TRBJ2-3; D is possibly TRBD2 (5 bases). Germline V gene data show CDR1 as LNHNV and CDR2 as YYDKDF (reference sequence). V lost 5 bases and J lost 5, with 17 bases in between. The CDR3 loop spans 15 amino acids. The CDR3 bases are TGTGCCACCAGCCTATTTTTGGGAGTCCAAGATACGCAGTATTTT. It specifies CATSLFLGVQDTQYF.

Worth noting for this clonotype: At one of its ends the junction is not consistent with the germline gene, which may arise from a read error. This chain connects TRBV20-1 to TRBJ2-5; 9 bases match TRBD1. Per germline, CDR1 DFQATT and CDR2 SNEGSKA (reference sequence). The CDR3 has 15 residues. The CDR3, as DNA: TGCAGTGCTGGAGACCCCCGGACAGGGGCAGAGACCCAGGACTTC. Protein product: CSAGDPRTGAETQDF.

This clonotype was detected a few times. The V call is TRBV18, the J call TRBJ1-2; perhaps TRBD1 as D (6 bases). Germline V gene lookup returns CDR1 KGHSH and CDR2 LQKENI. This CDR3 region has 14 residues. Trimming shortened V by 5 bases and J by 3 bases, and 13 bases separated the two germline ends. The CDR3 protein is CASSSGAGDYGYTF. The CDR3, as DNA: TGTGCCAGCTCATCCGGAGCAGGGGACTATGGCTACACCTTC. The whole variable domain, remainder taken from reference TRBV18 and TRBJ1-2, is NAGVMQNPRHLVRRRGQEARLRCSPMKGHSHVYWYRQLPEEGLKFMVYLQKENIIDESGMPKERFSAEFPKEGPSILRIQQVVRGDSAAYFCASSSGAGDYGYTFGSGTRLTVV.

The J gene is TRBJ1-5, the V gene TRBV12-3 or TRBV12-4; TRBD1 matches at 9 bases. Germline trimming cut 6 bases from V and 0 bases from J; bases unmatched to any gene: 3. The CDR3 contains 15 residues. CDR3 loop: CASRGQGLSNQPQHF. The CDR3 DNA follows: TGTGCCAGCAGGGGACAGGGACTTAGCAATCAGCCCCAGCATTTT.

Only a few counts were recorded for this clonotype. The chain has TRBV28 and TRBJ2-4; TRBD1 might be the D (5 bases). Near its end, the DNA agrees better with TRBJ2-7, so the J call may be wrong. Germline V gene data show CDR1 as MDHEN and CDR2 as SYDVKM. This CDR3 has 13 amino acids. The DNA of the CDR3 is TGTGCCAGCTTGAGACAGTACCCCTACGAGCAGTACTTC. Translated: CASLRQYPYEQYF.

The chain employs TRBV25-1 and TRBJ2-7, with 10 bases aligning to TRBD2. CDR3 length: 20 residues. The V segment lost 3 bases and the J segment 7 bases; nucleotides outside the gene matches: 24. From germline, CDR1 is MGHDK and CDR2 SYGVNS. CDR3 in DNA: TGTGCCAGCAGTGAGCTCGGGCCTACTCTACCTAGCGGGAGTGACGGTGAGCAGTACTTC. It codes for CASSELGPTLPSGSDGEQYF.

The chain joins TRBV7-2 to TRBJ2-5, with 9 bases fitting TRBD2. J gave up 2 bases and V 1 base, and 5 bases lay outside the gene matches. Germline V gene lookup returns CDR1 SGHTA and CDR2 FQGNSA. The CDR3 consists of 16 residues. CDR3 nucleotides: TGTGCCAGCAGCTTAGAAGCGGGGGGCCTTCAAGAGACCCAGTACTTC. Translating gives CASSLEAGGLQETQYF. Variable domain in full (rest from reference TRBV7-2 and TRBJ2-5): GAGVSQSPSNKVTEKGKDVELRCDPISGHTALYWYRQSLGQGLEFLIYFQGNSAPDKSGLPSDRFSAERTGGSVSTLTIQRTQQEDSAVYLCASSLEAGGLQETQYFGPGTRLLVL.

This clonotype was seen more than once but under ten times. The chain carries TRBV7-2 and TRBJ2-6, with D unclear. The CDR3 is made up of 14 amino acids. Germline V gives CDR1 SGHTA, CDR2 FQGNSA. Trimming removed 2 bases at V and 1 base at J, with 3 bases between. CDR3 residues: CASSLQSGANVLTF. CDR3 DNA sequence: TGTGCCAGCAGCTTACAGTCTGGGGCCAACGTCCTGACTTTC.

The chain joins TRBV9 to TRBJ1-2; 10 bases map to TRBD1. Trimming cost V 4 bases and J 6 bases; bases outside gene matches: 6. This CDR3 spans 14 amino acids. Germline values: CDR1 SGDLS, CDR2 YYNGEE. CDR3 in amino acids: CASSPGTGDHGYTF. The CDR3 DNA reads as TGTGCCAGCAGCCCGGGGACAGGGGATCATGGCTACACCTTC.

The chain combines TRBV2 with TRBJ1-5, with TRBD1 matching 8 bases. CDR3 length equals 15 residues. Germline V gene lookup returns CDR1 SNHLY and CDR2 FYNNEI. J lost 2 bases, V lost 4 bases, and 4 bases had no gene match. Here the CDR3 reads CASSAQGAGNQPQHF. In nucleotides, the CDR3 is TGTGCCAGCAGTGCCCAGGGGGCCGGCAATCAGCCCCAGCATTTT.

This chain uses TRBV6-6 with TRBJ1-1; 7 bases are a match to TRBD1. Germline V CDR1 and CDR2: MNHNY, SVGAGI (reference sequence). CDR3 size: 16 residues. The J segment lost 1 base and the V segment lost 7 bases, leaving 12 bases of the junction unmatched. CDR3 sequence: CASILDRPAGNTEAFF. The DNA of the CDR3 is TGTGCCAGCATTCTGGACAGGCCAGCTGGGAACACTGAAGCTTTCTTT.